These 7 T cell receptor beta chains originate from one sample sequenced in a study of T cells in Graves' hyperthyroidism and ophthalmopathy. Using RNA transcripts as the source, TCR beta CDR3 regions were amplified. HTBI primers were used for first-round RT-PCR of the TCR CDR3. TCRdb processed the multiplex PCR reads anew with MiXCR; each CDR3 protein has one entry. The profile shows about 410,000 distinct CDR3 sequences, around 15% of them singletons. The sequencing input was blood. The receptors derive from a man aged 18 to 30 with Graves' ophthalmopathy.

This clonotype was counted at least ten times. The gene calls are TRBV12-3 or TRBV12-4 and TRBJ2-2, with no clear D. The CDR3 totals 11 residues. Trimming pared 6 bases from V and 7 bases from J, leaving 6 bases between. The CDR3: CASRVGGELFF. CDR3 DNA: TGTGCCAGCAGAGTCGGCGGGGAGCTGTTTTTT.

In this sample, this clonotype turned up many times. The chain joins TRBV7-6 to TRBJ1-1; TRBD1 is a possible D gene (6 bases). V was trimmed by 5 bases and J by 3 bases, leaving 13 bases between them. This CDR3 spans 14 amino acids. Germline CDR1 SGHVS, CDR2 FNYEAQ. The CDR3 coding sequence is TGTGCCAGCAGCCGCCGATCAGGGGACACTGAAGCTTTCTTT. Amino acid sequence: CASSRRSGDTEAFF.

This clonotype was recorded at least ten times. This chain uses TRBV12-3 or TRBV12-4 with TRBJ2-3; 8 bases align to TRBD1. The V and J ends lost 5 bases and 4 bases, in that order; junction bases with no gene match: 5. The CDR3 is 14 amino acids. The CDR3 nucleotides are TGTGCCAGCAGTCCTCAGGACAGGGCAGATACGCAGTATTTT. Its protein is CASSPQDRADTQYF.

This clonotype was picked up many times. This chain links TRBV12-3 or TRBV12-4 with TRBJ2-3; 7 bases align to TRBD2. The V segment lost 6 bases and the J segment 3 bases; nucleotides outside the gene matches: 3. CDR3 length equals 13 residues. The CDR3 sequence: CASRVSGTDTQYF. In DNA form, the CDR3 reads TGTGCCAGCAGAGTTAGCGGGACAGATACGCAGTATTTT.

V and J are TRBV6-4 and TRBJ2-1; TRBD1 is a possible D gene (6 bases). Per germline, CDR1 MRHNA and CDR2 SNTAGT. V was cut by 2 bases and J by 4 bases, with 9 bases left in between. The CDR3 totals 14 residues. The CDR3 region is CASSDPTGYNEQFF. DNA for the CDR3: TGTGCCAGCAGTGACCCTACAGGGTACAATGAGCAGTTCTTC.

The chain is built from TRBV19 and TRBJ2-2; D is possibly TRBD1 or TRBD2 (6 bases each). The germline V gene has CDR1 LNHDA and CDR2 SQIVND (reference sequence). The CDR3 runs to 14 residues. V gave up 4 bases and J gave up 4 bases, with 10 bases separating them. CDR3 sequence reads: CASSKGGTTGELFF. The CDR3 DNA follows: TGTGCCAGTAGTAAGGGGGGAACCACCGGGGAGCTGTTTTTT.

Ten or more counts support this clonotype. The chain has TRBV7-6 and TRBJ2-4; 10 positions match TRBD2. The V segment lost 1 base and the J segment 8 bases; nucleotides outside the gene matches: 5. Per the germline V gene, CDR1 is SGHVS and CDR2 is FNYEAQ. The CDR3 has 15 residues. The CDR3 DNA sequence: TGTGCCAGCAGCTTAGAGGGACTAGCGAGGGACATTCAGTACTTC. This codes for CASSLEGLARDIQYF.